These 7 T cell receptor beta chains were sequenced from one sample in a study of T cell responses to AZD1222 COVID-19 vaccine. TCRdb's copy holds only in-frame clones and misses some; the assay was immunoSEQ multiplex PCR. The sample contains 90,000 to 120,000 clones, about 90% of which appear only once. The source material was peripheral blood, sampled 28 days after the second AZD1222 dose. The receptor set was obtained from an adult who received the AZD1222 COVID-19 vaccine.

This clone was seen a few times. This chain joins TRBV5-1 and TRBJ2-7; TRBD1 aligns across 10 bases. V was clipped by 3 bases and J by 6 bases; unmatched bases: 9. Germline V lookup: CDR1 SGHRS, CDR2 YFSETQ. CDR3 length: 15 residues. CDR3 sequence reads: CASSSSPGQGSEQYF. Here the CDR3 DNA reads TGCGCCAGCAGCTCTTCACCGGGACAGGGGTCCGAGCAGTACTTC.

This clone is a singleton in its sample. The V gene is TRBV30, the J gene TRBJ1-2; 7 bases are shared with TRBD1. The CDR3 spans 11 residues. After removal of 5 bases from V and 9 bases from J, the junction contained 6 bases not matched to a gene. Looked up from germline, CDR1 is GTSNPN and CDR2 is SVGIG (reference sequence). In nucleotides, the CDR3 is TGTGCCTGGGGACAGGCATACAGCTACACCTTC. It yields the protein CAWGQAYSYTF. The full variable domain, its missing parts supplied by reference TRBV30 and TRBJ1-2, is SQTIHQWPATLVQPVGSPLSLECTVEGTSNPNLYWYRQAAGRGLQLLFYSVGIGQISSEVPQNLSASRPQDRQFILSSKKLLLSDSGFYLCAWGQAYSYTFGSGTRLTVV.

This rearrangement joins TRBV4-2 to TRBJ1-4; 8 bases match TRBD1. Germline V gene lookup returns CDR1 LGHNA and CDR2 YNFKEQ. V lost 0 bases, J lost 7 bases, and 7 bases stayed unmatched. The CDR3 has 16 residues. CDR3 sequence: CASSQETGTGSEKLFF. CDR3 bases: TGTGCCAGCAGCCAAGAAACGGGGACAGGCAGTGAAAAACTGTTTTTT.

The J gene is TRBJ1-2, the V gene TRBV7-9, with D tentatively TRBD1 (6 bases). Trimming took off 1 base at V and 6 bases at J, with 9 bases between the two ends. This CDR3 is 13 amino acids long. Germline V lookup: CDR1 SEHNR, CDR2 FQNEAQ (reference sequence). The CDR3 sequence: CASSLEGDHGYTF. The CDR3 nucleotides read TGTGCCAGCAGCTTAGAGGGGGATCATGGCTACACCTTC.

The chain couples TRBV19 to TRBJ2-7, with 10 bases lining up with TRBD2. The CDR3 has 15 residues. CDR1 and CDR2 (germline): LNHDA, SQIVND (reference sequence). The junction had 9 bases not matched to a gene; V was cut back by 5 bases and J by 5 bases. CDR3 region: CASSPGSGGADEQYF. CDR3 nucleotides: TGTGCCAGTAGTCCTGGGAGCGGGGGGGCCGACGAGCAGTACTTC.

V and J are TRBV5-1 and TRBJ1-4, with D perhaps matching TRBD1 (5 bases). Germline V gene data show CDR1 as SGHRS and CDR2 as YFSETQ. The CDR3 is made up of 14 amino acids. The germline V and J ends were trimmed by 4 bases and 1 base, with 8 bases remaining between them. In DNA form, the CDR3 reads TGCGCCAGCAGCCGGACACAAACTAATGAAAAACTGTTTTTT. It translates to CASSRTQTNEKLFF. Complete variable domain (other parts from reference TRBV5-1 and TRBJ1-4): KAGVTQTPRYLIKTRGQQVTLSCSPISGHRSVSWYQQTPGQGLQFLFEYFSETQRNKGNFPGRFSGRQFSNSRSEMNVSTLELGDSALYLCASSRTQTNEKLFFGSGTQLSVL.

The rearrangement joins TRBV7-9 to TRBJ2-5; a weak D match, TRBD1 (5 bases). The CDR3 is 14 amino acids. Trimming shortened V by 0 bases and J by 3 bases, and 8 bases separated the two germline ends. The germline V gene encodes CDR1 SEHNR and CDR2 FQNEAQ (reference sequence). Here the CDR3 DNA reads TGTGCCAGCAGCTTAGCTGGGGCGGAAGAGACCCAGTACTTC. This codes for CASSLAGAEETQYF.